Included here is one TCR beta chain sequence, with context. Its matching antigen is unknown. The entry originates in a study of monozygotic twins with cystic fibrosis. Whole-study context: Libraries were built from three micrograms of fragmented DNA using approximately 16 PCR cycles. Regarding the study as a whole: No link emerged between shared CDR3 counts and age, concordance or severity. The repertoire was suggested to be naive-dominated, clonality median around 0.0089.

The CDR3 consists of 15 residues. Germline V lookup: CDR1 SGHVS, CDR2 FQNEAQ. Trimming removed 1 base from V and 4 bases from J, with 14 bases in between. Method: immunoSEQ multiplex PCR; TCRdb's copy keeps in-frame clones and lacks some. The sample yields over a thousand clones, approximately 93% seen once. The chain combines TRBV7-8 with TRBJ2-7, with D perhaps TRBD1 or TRBD2 (6 bases each). Input material: blood. This TCR was recovered from a boy under 18 with cystic fibrosis. The CDR3: CASSLVVGGSYEQYF. CDR3 coding DNA: TGTGCCAGCAGCTTAGTTGTAGGGGGGTCGTACGAGCAGTACTTC.